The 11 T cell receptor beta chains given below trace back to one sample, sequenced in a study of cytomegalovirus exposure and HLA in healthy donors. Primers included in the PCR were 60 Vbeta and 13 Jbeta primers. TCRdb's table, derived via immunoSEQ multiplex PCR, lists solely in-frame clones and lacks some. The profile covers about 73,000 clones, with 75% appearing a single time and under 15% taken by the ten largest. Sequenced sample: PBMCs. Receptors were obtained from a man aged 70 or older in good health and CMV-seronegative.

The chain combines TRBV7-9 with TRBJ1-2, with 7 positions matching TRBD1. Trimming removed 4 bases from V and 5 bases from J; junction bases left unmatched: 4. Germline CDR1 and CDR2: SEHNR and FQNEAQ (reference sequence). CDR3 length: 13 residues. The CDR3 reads CASSWTGDYGYTF. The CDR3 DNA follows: TGTGCCAGCAGCTGGACAGGCGATTATGGCTACACCTTC.

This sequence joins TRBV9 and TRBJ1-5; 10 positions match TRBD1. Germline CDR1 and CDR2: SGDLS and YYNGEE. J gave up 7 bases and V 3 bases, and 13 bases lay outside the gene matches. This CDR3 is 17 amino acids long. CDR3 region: CASSEREGGQGWQPQHF. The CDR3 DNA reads TGTGCCAGCAGCGAGAGAGAGGGGGGACAGGGGTGGCAGCCCCAGCATTTT. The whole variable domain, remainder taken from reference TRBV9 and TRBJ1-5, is DSGVTQTPKHLITATGQRVTLRCSPRSGDLSVYWYQQSLDQGLQFLIQYYNGEERAKGNILERFSAQQFPDLHSELNLSSLELGDSALYFCASSEREGGQGWQPQHFGDGTRLSIL.

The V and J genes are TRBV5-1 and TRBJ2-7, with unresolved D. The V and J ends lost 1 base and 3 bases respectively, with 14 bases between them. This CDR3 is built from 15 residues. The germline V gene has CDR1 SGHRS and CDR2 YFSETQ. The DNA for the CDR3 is TGCGCCAGCAGCTTGACTTCGGGTATCGGCTACGAGCAGTACTTC. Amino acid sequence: CASSLTSGIGYEQYF.

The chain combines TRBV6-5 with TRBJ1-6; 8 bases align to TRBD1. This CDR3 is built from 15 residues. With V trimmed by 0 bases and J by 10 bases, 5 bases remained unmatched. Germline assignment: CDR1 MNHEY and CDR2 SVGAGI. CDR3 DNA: TGTGCCAGCAGTTACTCTTGGACAGGGTGGTCACCCCTCCACTTT. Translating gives CASSYSWTGWSPLHF.

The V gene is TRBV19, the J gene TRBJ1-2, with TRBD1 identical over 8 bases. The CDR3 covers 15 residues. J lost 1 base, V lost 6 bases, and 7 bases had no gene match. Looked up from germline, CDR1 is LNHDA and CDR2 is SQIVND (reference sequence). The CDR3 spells CASRSQGADNYGYTF. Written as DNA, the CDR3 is TGTGCCAGTAGGTCGCAGGGGGCCGATAACTATGGCTACACCTTC.

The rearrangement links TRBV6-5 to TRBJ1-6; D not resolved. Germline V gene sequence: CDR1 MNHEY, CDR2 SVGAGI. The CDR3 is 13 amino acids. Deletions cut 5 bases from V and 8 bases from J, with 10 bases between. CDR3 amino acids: CASSGQLDSPLHF. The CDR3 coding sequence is TGTGCCAGCAGTGGCCAGCTAGATTCACCCCTCCACTTT.

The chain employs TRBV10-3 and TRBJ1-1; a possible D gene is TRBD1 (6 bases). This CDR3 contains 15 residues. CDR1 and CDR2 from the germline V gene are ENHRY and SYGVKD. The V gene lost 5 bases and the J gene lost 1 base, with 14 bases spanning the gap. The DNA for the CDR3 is TGTGCCATCAGTAACCTGGACAGCACGAACACTGAAGCTTTCTTT. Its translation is CAISNLDSTNTEAFF.

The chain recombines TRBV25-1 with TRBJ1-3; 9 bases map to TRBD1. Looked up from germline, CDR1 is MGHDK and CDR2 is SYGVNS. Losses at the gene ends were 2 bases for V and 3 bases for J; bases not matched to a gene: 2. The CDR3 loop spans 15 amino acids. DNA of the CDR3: TGTGCCAGCAGTGAAACAGGGGGCCGTGGAAACACCATATATTTT. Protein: CASSETGGRGNTIYF. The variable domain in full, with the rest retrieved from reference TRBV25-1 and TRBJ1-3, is EADIYQTPRYLVIGTGKKITLECSQTMGHDKMYWYQQDPGMELHLIHYSYGVNSTEKGDLSSESTVSRIRTEHFPLTLESARPSHTSQYLCASSETGGRGNTIYFGEGSWLTVV.

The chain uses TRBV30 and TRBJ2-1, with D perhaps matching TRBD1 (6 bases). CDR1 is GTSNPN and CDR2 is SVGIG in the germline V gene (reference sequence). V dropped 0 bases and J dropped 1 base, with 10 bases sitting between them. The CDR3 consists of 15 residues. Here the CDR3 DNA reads TGTGCCTGGAGTGTAGGGCAGGGGTCCTACAATGAGCAGTTCTTC. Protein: CAWSVGQGSYNEQFF.

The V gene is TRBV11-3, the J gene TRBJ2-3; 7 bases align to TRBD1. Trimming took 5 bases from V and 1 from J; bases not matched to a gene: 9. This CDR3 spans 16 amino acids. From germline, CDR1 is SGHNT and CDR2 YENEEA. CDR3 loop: CASSTGAVAGTDTQYF. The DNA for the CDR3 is TGTGCCAGCAGCACAGGGGCCGTGGCTGGCACAGATACGCAGTATTTT.

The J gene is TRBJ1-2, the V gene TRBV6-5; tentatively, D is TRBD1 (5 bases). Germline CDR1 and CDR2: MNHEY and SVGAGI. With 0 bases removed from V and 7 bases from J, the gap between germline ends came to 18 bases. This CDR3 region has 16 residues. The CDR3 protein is CASSYSGLAGFFGYTF. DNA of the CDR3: TGTGCCAGCAGTTACTCGGGGCTGGCAGGGTTCTTTGGCTACACCTTC.